The 31 T cell receptor beta chains presented below share a single source sample, sequenced in a study of T cells in localized non-small cell lung cancer. Profiled with immunoSEQ multiplex PCR; TCRdb holds only in-frame clones, not every one. This table has some 30,000 clones, approximately 88% appearing once. Sequencing used peripheral blood, obtained before any cancer treatment. These receptors came from a female donor of 60 years or more with stage I lung adenocarcinoma.

This clone has just one count. The chain is built from TRBV9 and TRBJ2-2, with 7 bases identical to TRBD2. The CDR3 runs 16 residues. The J segment lost 2 bases and the V segment lost 2 bases, leaving 6 bases of the junction unmatched. Germline CDR1 and CDR2: SGDLS and YYNGEE. The CDR3 bases are TGTGCCAGCAGCGTTACAGCGGGACGAAACACCGGGGAGCTGTTTTTT. Encoded protein: CASSVTAGRNTGELFF.

A few counts support this clone. The V and J genes are TRBV10-2 and TRBJ1-1, with D tentatively TRBD1 (6 bases). The CDR3 runs 13 residues. Looked up from germline, CDR1 is WSHSY and CDR2 is SAAADI. V was cut by 6 bases and J by 3 bases, with 11 bases left in between. DNA of the CDR3: TGCGCCAGCAGGACGAACAGGGACACTGAAGCTTTCTTT. This sequence encodes CASRTNRDTEAFF.

This sequence joins TRBV10-3 and TRBJ1-2; a weak D match, TRBD1 (6 bases). The V gene's germline CDR1 is ENHRY and CDR2 SYGVKD. The V gene lost 3 bases and the J gene lost 8 bases, with 13 bases spanning the gap. The CDR3 runs 13 residues. The CDR3 sequence is CAISEQGTRGYTF. The CDR3 DNA follows: TGTGCCATCAGTGAACAGGGAACCCGGGGCTACACCTTC.

This clone turned up a few times. This chain connects TRBV15 to TRBJ1-5; 7 nucleotides agree with TRBD1. Trimming at V came to 4 bases and at J to 6 bases, leaving 3 bases not matched to a gene. CDR3 length: 13 residues. Germline lookup yields CDR1 LNHNV and CDR2 YYDKDF (reference sequence). Written as DNA, the CDR3 is TGTGCCACCAGCACTCAGGGGGGTCAGCCCCAGCATTTT. Translated, it gives CATSTQGGQPQHF.

The J gene is TRBJ1-5, the V gene TRBV2, with TRBD1 matching over 10 bases. Germline loops: CDR1 SNHLY, CDR2 FYNNEI. The CDR3 is 14 amino acids. The junction had 2 bases not matched to a gene; V was cut back by 5 bases and J by 4 bases. Here the CDR3 DNA reads TGTGCCAGCAGTCCGGGACAGGGGAATCAGCCCCAGCATTTT. Amino acid sequence: CASSPGQGNQPQHF.

The genes are TRBV18 and TRBJ2-7, with 7 bases identical to TRBD2. Germline lookup yields CDR1 KGHSH and CDR2 LQKENI. With 1 base clipped from V and 3 bases from J, the junction kept 3 bases outside the gene matches. CDR3 length: 14 residues. CDR3 sequence reads: CASSPRDYIYEQYF. The DNA for the CDR3 is TGTGCCAGCTCACCACGGGACTATATCTACGAGCAGTACTTC.

This chain connects TRBV7-8 to TRBJ1-1; TRBD1 matches at 8 bases. The CDR3 contains 16 residues. Germline loops: CDR1 SGHVS, CDR2 FQNEAQ. Losses at the gene ends were 2 bases for V and 1 base for J; bases not matched to a gene: 6. CDR3 in DNA: TGTGCCAGCAGCTTACGGCAGGGGGCAGGGAACACTGAAGCTTTCTTT. This sequence encodes CASSLRQGAGNTEAFF.

V is TRBV27 and J is TRBJ1-1, with D possibly matching TRBD1 (6 bases). With 2 bases removed from V and 4 bases from J, the gap between germline ends came to 11 bases. Germline V CDR1 and CDR2: MNHEY, SMNVEV (reference sequence). This CDR3 has 14 residues. CDR3 DNA sequence: TGTGCCAGCAGTTTAAGGGGGTTGACCACTGAAGCTTTCTTT. Translation gives CASSLRGLTTEAFF.

The V and J genes are TRBV6-1 and TRBJ2-5; no clear D gene. The CDR3 totals 15 residues. From germline, CDR1 is MNHNS and CDR2 SASEGT. V gave up 4 bases and J gave up 4 bases, with 16 bases separating them. The CDR3 sequence is CASSVLRSTGETQYF. In DNA form, the CDR3 reads TGTGCCAGCAGTGTCCTAAGGTCGACCGGAGAGACCCAGTACTTC.

This clone has a handful of counts. The chain couples TRBV2 to TRBJ2-2; tentatively, D is TRBD1 (5 bases). Between the trimmed V and J ends, which lost 10 bases and 7 bases, there was a span of 13 bases. CDR3 length: 12 amino acids. CDR1 and CDR2 (germline): SNHLY, FYNNEI. The CDR3 DNA reads as TGTGCCACAGGGTCCGGGTTCGGGGAGCTGTTTTTT. It yields the protein CATGSGFGELFF.

V usage is TRBV7-9 and J usage is TRBJ1-4; 7 nucleotides line up with TRBD1. Trimming took 5 bases from V and 4 from J; bases not matched to a gene: 19. Per germline, CDR1 SEHNR and CDR2 FQNEAQ (reference sequence). CDR3 length: 19 residues. CDR3 bases: TGTGCCAGCAGCCCCAGGGGGATAGGACAACCCCGGGGTAATGAAAAACTGTTTTTT. The encoded protein is CASSPRGIGQPRGNEKLFF.

The chain links TRBV7-9 to TRBJ2-5, with TRBD2 identical over 10 bases. Losses at the gene ends were 11 bases for V and 5 bases for J; bases not matched to a gene: 8. This CDR3 has 13 residues. Germline values: CDR1 SEHNR, CDR2 FQNEAQ (reference sequence). The CDR3 reads CAGSPSGSETQYF. In DNA, the CDR3 is TGTGCCGGGAGTCCTAGCGGGAGCGAGACCCAGTACTTC.

This rearrangement joins TRBV5-8 to TRBJ1-3; maybe TRBD1 (6 bases). This CDR3 is 15 amino acids long. From germline, CDR1 is SGHTS and CDR2 YDEGEE. Between the trimmed V and J ends, which lost 2 bases and 3 bases, there was a span of 12 bases. For the CDR3, the DNA is TGTGCCAGCAGCTTTAACCAGGGGCTTGGAAACACCATATATTTT. Translating gives CASSFNQGLGNTIYF.

The chain has TRBV14 and TRBJ2-2; D possibly corresponds to TRBD1 (5 bases). There are 15 residues in the CDR3. Germline CDR1 is SGHDN and CDR2 is FVKESK. With 3 bases removed from V and 6 bases from J, the gap between germline ends came to 14 bases. The CDR3 DNA reads TGTGCCAGCAGCCACCCCAGGGCCTCAGCCGGGGAGCTGTTTTTT. Its protein is CASSHPRASAGELFF.

This clone was seen just once. The chain combines TRBV7-9 with TRBJ2-3; weak D call: TRBD1 (6 bases). From germline, CDR1 is SEHNR and CDR2 FQNEAQ (reference sequence). Trimming removed 2 bases from V and 2 bases from J, with 8 bases in between. The CDR3 has 14 residues. This chain's CDR3 is CASSLYRVTDTQYF. The CDR3 DNA reads TGTGCCAGCAGCTTATACAGGGTCACAGATACGCAGTATTTT.

This clone was found once. This sequence joins TRBV9 and TRBJ1-2, with D unresolved. Trimming shortened V by 0 bases and J by 4 bases, and 7 bases separated the two germline ends. Looked up from germline, CDR1 is SGDLS and CDR2 is YYNGEE. CDR3 length equals 13 residues. The CDR3 coding sequence is TGTGCCAGCAGCGTAGGTCCCACCTATGGCTACACCTTC. Protein: CASSVGPTYGYTF.

CDR3 amino acids: CASSSYTRPYEQYF. For the CDR3, the DNA is TGTGCCAGCAGCTCCTACACAAGACCTTACGAGCAGTACTTC. The V and J genes are TRBV7-6 and TRBJ2-7; no clear D. Germline V gene data show CDR1 as SGHVS and CDR2 as FNYEAQ. This CDR3 spans 14 amino acids. The germline V and J ends were trimmed by 4 bases and 4 bases, with 14 bases remaining between them.

This chain joins TRBV6-5 and TRBJ1-1; no reliable D call. The V end lost 7 bases, the J end lost 2 bases, and 11 bases lay between the germline ends. This CDR3 is 13 amino acids long. Germline CDR1 MNHEY, CDR2 SVGAGI. The CDR3 here is CASKTDGNTEAFF. The DNA of the CDR3 is TGTGCCAGCAAGACCGACGGTAACACTGAAGCTTTCTTT.

J is TRBJ2-7 and V is TRBV6-1; D call uncertain. CDR3 length: 14 amino acids. Per germline, CDR1 MNHNS and CDR2 SASEGT. Trimming left V 6 bases short and J 0 bases short, with 12 bases between. This CDR3 reads CASRDQTDSYEQYF. CDR3 in DNA: TGTGCCAGCAGGGATCAAACCGACTCCTACGAGCAGTACTTC.

V and J are TRBV7-9 and TRBJ1-4, with TRBD1 identical over 10 bases. Germline V gives CDR1 SEHNR, CDR2 FQNEAQ (reference sequence). The ends lost 2 bases at V and 8 bases at J; junction bases unmatched: 8. CDR3 size: 16 residues. The CDR3 is CASSLFLGQGHEKLFF. The DNA of the CDR3 is TGTGCCAGCAGCTTATTTTTGGGACAGGGGCACGAAAAACTGTTTTTT.

V usage is TRBV4-1 and J usage is TRBJ1-2, with 7 bases fitting TRBD1. The CDR3 has 15 amino acids. Germline CDR1 is MGHRA and CDR2 is YSYEKL. After removal of 0 bases from V and 0 bases from J, the junction contained 1 base not matched to a gene. In nucleotides, the CDR3 is TGCGCCAGCAGCCAAGACAGGGGGGCTAACTATGGCTACACCTTC. Amino acids: CASSQDRGANYGYTF.

The chain joins TRBV4-3 to TRBJ2-3; a possible D gene is TRBD2 (6 bases). This CDR3 region has 17 residues. Germline CDR1 LGHNA, CDR2 YSLEER. V lost 1 base, J lost 0 bases, and 14 bases lay in between. The CDR3 nucleotides are TGCGCCAGCAGCCAAGGTAGCGGAACGTATAGCACAGATACGCAGTATTTT. It encodes CASSQGSGTYSTDTQYF.

DNA for the CDR3: TGCAGCGTTGCACTAGCTCTAGCCGGGGAGCTGTTTTTT. Residues: CSVALALAGELFF. V and J are TRBV29-1 and TRBJ2-2; D possibly corresponds to TRBD2 (6 bases). Deletions cut 4 bases from V and 6 bases from J, with 12 bases between. The CDR3 spans 13 residues. CDR1 is SQVTM, CDR2 ANQGSEA, per germline.

The J gene is TRBJ1-1, the V gene TRBV5-8; tentative D call: TRBD1 (6 bases). Between the trimmed V and J ends, which lost 0 bases and 1 base, there was a span of 13 bases. The V gene's germline CDR1 is SGHTS and CDR2 YDEGEE. The CDR3 has 16 amino acids. This CDR3 reads CASSLGPGAPNTEAFF. CDR3 nucleotide sequence: TGTGCCAGCAGCTTGGGGCCAGGGGCTCCGAACACTGAAGCTTTCTTT.

The chain is built from TRBV7-3 and TRBJ1-2, with TRBD1 matching 9 bases. The ends lost 5 bases at V and 3 bases at J; junction bases unmatched: 7. The CDR3 is 15 amino acids. From germline, CDR1 is SGHTA and CDR2 FQGTGA. The CDR3 DNA reads TGTGCCAGCAGCCCGGGACAGGGAGTTGACTATGGCTACACCTTC. This encodes CASSPGQGVDYGYTF.

The table lists this clone with a count of one. The V gene is TRBV5-1, the J gene TRBJ1-4; 8 positions match TRBD1. J was trimmed by 4 bases and V by 7 bases; bases with no gene match: 6. Germline lookup yields CDR1 SGHRS and CDR2 YFSETQ. This CDR3 spans 14 amino acids. The CDR3 reads CASCGQGGNEKLFF. CDR3 DNA sequence: TGCGCCAGCTGCGGACAGGGAGGTAATGAAAAACTGTTTTTT.

The V call is TRBV7-9, the J call TRBJ2-5; 8 nucleotides agree with TRBD2. With V trimmed by 2 bases and J by 5 bases, 10 bases remained unmatched. The CDR3 extends over 16 amino acids. Germline V lookup: CDR1 SEHNR, CDR2 FQNEAQ (reference sequence). CDR3 DNA: TGTGCCAGCAGCTTAAGGGGACTAGGGGCCCGGGAGACCCAGTACTTC. It is translated as CASSLRGLGARETQYF.

The chain has TRBV29-1 and TRBJ2-7; 8 nucleotides line up with TRBD1. Germline V gene data show CDR1 as SQVTM and CDR2 as ANQGSEA. The V and J ends lost 7 bases and 3 bases, in that order; junction bases with no gene match: 5. The CDR3 is made up of 12 amino acids. CDR3 nucleotides: TGCAGCGGGACAGGGTCGAGCTACGAGCAGTACTTC. Protein sequence: CSGTGSSYEQYF.

The chain has TRBV6-5 and TRBJ1-1; the D gene is possibly TRBD1 (6 bases). V gave up 7 bases and J gave up 4 bases, with 10 bases separating them. The CDR3 contains 12 residues. Germline CDR1 reads MNHEY; CDR2 reads SVGAGI. CDR3 sequence (DNA): TGTGCCAGCATCCTCAGGGGCACTGAAGCTTTCTTT. It codes for CASILRGTEAFF.

The rearrangement uses TRBV30 and TRBJ2-5, with D hard to call. CDR1 is GTSNPN and CDR2 is SVGIG in the germline V gene (reference sequence). The CDR3 has 12 amino acids. Trimming left V 1 base short and J 5 bases short, with 8 bases between. CDR3 amino acids: CAWSASFETQYF. The CDR3 nucleotides read TGTGCCTGGAGTGCGAGCTTTGAGACCCAGTACTTC.

CDR3 in DNA: TGTGCCAGCAGCCCCAGCGGGGGAAGCACAGATACGCAGTATTTT. Translating gives CASSPSGGSTDTQYF. V is TRBV28 and J is TRBJ2-3, with TRBD2 matching 8 bases. V lost 6 bases and J lost 0; bases outside the gene matches: 5. Germline V gene lookup returns CDR1 MDHEN and CDR2 SYDVKM. CDR3 length equals 15 residues.